One and the same sample provided the 3 T cell receptor beta chains below, sequenced in a study of T cells in Graves' hyperthyroidism and ophthalmopathy. The TCR beta CDR3 regions underwent amplification using RNA transcripts as the source. In the first-round RT-PCR of the TCR CDR3, the HTBI primer set was used. A single record per CDR3 protein comes from TCRdb applying MiXCR to the multiplex PCR reads. The data hold hundreds of thousands of distinct CDR3 sequences, with just under 20% observed a single time. What was sequenced was blood. The receptors shown here come from a man aged 40-49 years with Graves' ophthalmopathy.

The V and J genes are TRBV10-3 and TRBJ2-7, with D perhaps given as TRBD1 or TRBD2 (8 bases each). CDR1 is ENHRY and CDR2 is SYGVKD in the germline V gene. The CDR3 has 15 amino acids. The V end was cut by 8 bases, the J end by 6 bases, with 23 bases between. The CDR3 reads CAIRGGTGGSIEQYF. The CDR3 nucleotides read TGTGCCATCCGGGGGGGCACAGGGGGTTCCATCGAGCAGTACTTC.

A note on this clonotype: With a much larger clone just one base away, this may be a read error. The chain carries TRBV3-2 and TRBJ1-1. TRBV3-2 is reported as a pseudogene. The CDR3 length is 10 residues. The CDR3 is CASSQGGAFF. In DNA form, the CDR3 reads TGTGCCAGCAGCCAAGGTGGAGCTTTCTTT.

This sequence joins TRBV12-3 or TRBV12-4 and TRBJ2-3; D remains ambiguous. This CDR3 is built from 13 residues. V was clipped by 3 bases and J by 6 bases, with 10 bases between them. CDR3 nucleotides: TGTGCCAGCAGTTTTTTGACCGCCGATACGCAGTATTTT. Translated, it gives CASSFLTADTQYF.